Described below is a single T cell receptor beta chain sequence and its context. Trimming stripped 5 bases from V and 3 bases from J, with 16 bases between. Looked up from germline, CDR1 is SGHTA and CDR2 is FQGTGA. The CDR3 is 15 residues long. The record originates from a study of blood T cell repertoires in COVID-19. Study-wide context: PBMCs, B-cell-depleted T cells, or T cells provided the cDNA or gDNA that made up the material.

Clones were sequenced by immunoSEQ multiplex PCR, and TCRdb holds only the in-frame ones, with some missing. The table has 340,000 or so clones, around 83% seen once. Material: peripheral blood. The rearrangement uses TRBV7-3 and TRBJ2-5, with D possibly matching TRBD2 (6 bases). The receptor was derived from a man aged 25 to 45 with active or convalescent COVID-19. DNA of the CDR3: TGTGCCAGCAGCCTCACTAGCACGGTTGAAGAGACCCAGTACTTC. Protein: CASSLTSTVEETQYF.